This TCR beta chain was captured by sequencing in a study of shared clonotypes between healthy human individuals. The CDR3 extends over 15 amino acids. Germline lookup yields CDR1 MDHEN and CDR2 SYDVKM. Trimming shortened V by 0 bases and J by 3 bases, and 11 bases separated the two germline ends. In the authors' workflow: Filtering of immunoSEQ junctional sequences could not match full-length read filtering. The assay was immunoSEQ multiplex PCR, and TCRdb's table has in-frame clones only and misses some. V, J and clone size derive from that table, while D and trimming were established from the DNA sequence. This table has about 490,000 clones, roughly 85% appearing once.

The source material was PBMCs. The chain is built from TRBV28 and TRBJ1-1; perhaps TRBD1 as D (6 bases). The sequence came from a woman between 40 and 50 years old in good health. Some clones in this sample may be carry-over from other donors' samples. For the CDR3, the DNA is TGTGCCAGCAGTTTATGGGGGGAGGGGGACACTGAAGCTTTCTTT. Translated: CASSLWGEGDTEAFF.